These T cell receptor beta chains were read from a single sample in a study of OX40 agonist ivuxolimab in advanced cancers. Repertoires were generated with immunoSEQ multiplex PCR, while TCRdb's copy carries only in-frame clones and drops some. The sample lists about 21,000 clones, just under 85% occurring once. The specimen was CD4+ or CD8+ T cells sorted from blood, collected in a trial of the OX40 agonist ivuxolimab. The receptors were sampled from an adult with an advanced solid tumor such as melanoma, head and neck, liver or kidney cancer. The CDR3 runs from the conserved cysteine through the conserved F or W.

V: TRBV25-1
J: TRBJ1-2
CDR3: CASAGTAANYGYTF

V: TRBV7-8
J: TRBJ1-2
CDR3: CASSSNYRDNYGYTF

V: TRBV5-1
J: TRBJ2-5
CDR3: CASSPYPDRNQETQYF

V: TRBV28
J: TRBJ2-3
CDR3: CASSLGNRGISTDTQYF

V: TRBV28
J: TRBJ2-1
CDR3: CASSLGGTSEQFF

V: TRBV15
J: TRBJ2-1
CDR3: CATSRDPWTSGEDEQFF

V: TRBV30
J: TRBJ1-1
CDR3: CAFYGQNTEAFF

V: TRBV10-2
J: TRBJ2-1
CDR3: CASSLLAGGYNEQFF

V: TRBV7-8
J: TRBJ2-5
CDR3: CASSLGEETQYF

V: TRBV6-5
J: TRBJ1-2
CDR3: CASSTGGTFSPGYTF

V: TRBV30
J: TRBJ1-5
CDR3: CAWSADTAGPQHF

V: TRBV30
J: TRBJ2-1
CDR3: CAWSPTGTPGNEQFF

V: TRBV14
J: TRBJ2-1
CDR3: CASSQTGGINYNEQFF

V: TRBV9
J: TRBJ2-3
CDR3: CASSSSGTMDTQYF

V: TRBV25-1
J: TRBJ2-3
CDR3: CASSFGISPDTQYF

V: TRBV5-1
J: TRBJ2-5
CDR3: CASSRFSSVETQYF

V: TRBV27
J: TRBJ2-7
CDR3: CASSPGHIPYEQYF

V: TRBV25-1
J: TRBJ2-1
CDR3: CASQGPNSYNEQFF

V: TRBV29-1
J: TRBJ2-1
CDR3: CSVQAASGSSEQFF

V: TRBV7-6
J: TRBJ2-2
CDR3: CASSLRGTGRVDGELFF

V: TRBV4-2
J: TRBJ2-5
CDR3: CASSQDDGEYQETQYF

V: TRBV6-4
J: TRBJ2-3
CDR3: CASSDGSGGSTDTQYF

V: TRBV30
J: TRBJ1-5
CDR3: CAWSPGRGNQPQHF

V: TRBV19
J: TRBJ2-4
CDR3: CASSIGTGPKNIQYF

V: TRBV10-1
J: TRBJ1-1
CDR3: CASSESRYSEAFF

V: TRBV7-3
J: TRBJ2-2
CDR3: CASSLMGQTNTGELFF

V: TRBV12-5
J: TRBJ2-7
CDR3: CASGSSGTSGRAPYEQYF

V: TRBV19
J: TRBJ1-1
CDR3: CASSVSWTEAFF

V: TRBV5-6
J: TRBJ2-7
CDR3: CASSVGPYEQYF